The 2 T cell receptor beta chains presented below share a single source sample, sequenced in a study of CD8+ T cells in alopecia areata. Reverse transcribed after extraction, RNA yielded cDNA as the sequencing template. The assay was immunoSEQ multiplex PCR, and TCRdb's table has in-frame clones only and misses some. Here the sample spans under 300,000 clones, 60% being singletons. Treatment denoted: oral pan-JAK inhibitor, 5-10 mg twice daily. Material: CD4+ T cells sorted from blood, obtained at week 52, from a patient treated with tofacitinib. Receptors were obtained from a human donor with alopecia areata.

This chain joins TRBV30 and TRBJ2-7, with D possibly TRBD1 on 5 matching bases. Germline V gene data show CDR1 as GTSNPN and CDR2 as SVGIG (reference sequence). The V gene lost 7 bases and the J gene lost 3 bases, with 16 bases spanning the gap. The CDR3 runs 13 residues. This CDR3 is CAYWGRDIYEQYF. The DNA of the CDR3 is TGTGCCTACTGGGGCAGAGATATCTACGAGCAGTACTTC.

The sample holds one count of this clone. This chain connects TRBV5-1 to TRBJ2-1; D is undetermined. CDR1 and CDR2 from the germline V gene are SGHRS and YFSETQ. The V end lost 0 bases, the J end lost 6 bases, and 7 bases lay between the germline ends. The CDR3 length is 13 residues. In nucleotides, the CDR3 is TGCGCCAGCAGCTTGGGACCCATCAATGAGCAGTTCTTC. Amino acids: CASSLGPINEQFF.